Following are 30 T cell receptor beta chains from one sample sequenced in a study of T cell clones after liver transplantation. Repertoires were generated with immunoSEQ multiplex PCR, while TCRdb's copy carries only in-frame clones and drops some. The sample has about 6,200 clones; approximately 80% are singletons. This sample comprised CD8+ T cells from blood, obtained 46 months after liver transplant. These receptors were taken from a human patient who received a liver transplant. Some of the T cells might come from the graft donor.

The V call is TRBV6-5, the J call TRBJ2-7; D might be TRBD1 (5 bases). The CDR3 consists of 13 residues. The ends were cut back, 2 bases at V and 3 bases at J, with 8 bases in the middle. Germline CDR1 and CDR2: MNHEY and SVGAGI. The CDR3 here is CASSYEQGYEQYF. The CDR3 region has the DNA TGTGCCAGCAGTTACGAGCAGGGCTACGAGCAGTACTTC.

On this clone itself: Other DNA sequences in the sample encode the same CDR3. The chain carries TRBV28 and TRBJ2-5; TRBD2 matches at 14 bases. Trimming took 7 bases from V and 10 from J; bases not matched to a gene: 11. This CDR3 spans 15 amino acids. Germline V gives CDR1 MDHEN, CDR2 SYDVKM. The CDR3 bases are TGTGCCAGCACCCTGAGGGGACTAGCGGGAGTGGGCCAGTACTTC. Its protein is CASTLRGLAGVGQYF.

This chain joins TRBV5-1 and TRBJ2-7, with D maybe TRBD1 (7 bases). The CDR3 has 11 residues. With 5 bases removed from V and 7 bases from J, the gap between germline ends came to 10 bases. The V gene's germline CDR1 is SGHRS and CDR2 YFSETQ. CDR3 nucleotide sequence: TGCGCCAGCAGTCAGGGGGGTGAGCAGTACTTC. The encoded protein is CASSQGGEQYF.

The chain carries TRBV5-6 and TRBJ2-7; TRBD2 agrees at 11 bases. V dropped 0 bases and J dropped 2; count of bases not matched to a gene: 1. Germline V gene sequence: CDR1 SGHDT, CDR2 YYEEEE. This CDR3 spans 15 amino acids. CDR3 protein: CASSLGLAGTYEQYF. Written as DNA, the CDR3 is TGTGCCAGCAGCTTGGGACTAGCGGGAACCTACGAGCAGTACTTC.

In this sample, this clone turned up once. The chain employs TRBV19 and TRBJ2-5; D may match TRBD1 or TRBD2 (7 bases each). Germline values: CDR1 LNHDA, CDR2 SQIVND (reference sequence). The CDR3 is 15 amino acids. Trimming removed 5 bases from V and 7 bases from J, with 20 bases in between. DNA for the CDR3: TGTGCCAGTAGTGCCCTACAGGGGCCGGGGGGGACCCAGTACTTC. The encoded protein is CASSALQGPGGTQYF.

The V gene is TRBV7-9, the J gene TRBJ2-1, with 8 positions matching TRBD2. Trimming cost V 9 bases and J 2 bases; bases outside gene matches: 12. The CDR3 runs 16 residues. CDR1 is SEHNR and CDR2 is FQNEAQ in the germline V gene (reference sequence). CDR3 in amino acids: CASQSIIAGPYNEQFF. CDR3 nucleotide sequence: TGTGCCAGTCAATCTATTATAGCGGGACCCTACAATGAGCAGTTCTTC.

V and J are TRBV9 and TRBJ1-1, with TRBD1 matching 7 bases. The germline gives CDR1 SGDLS, CDR2 YYNGEE. Trimming took 3 bases from V and 1 from J; bases not matched to a gene: 9. There are 16 residues in the CDR3. CDR3: CASSEGQQLGNTEAFF. DNA for the CDR3: TGTGCCAGCAGCGAGGGACAGCAGCTTGGGAACACTGAAGCTTTCTTT.

The rearrangement uses TRBV11-3 and TRBJ2-3, with D perhaps matching TRBD2 (7 bases). CDR1 and CDR2 (germline): SGHNT, YENEEA. V lost 3 bases and J 1 base, leaving 20 bases between the germline ends. There are 18 residues in the CDR3. CDR3 in amino acids: CASSFPFRGEGGTDTQYF. CDR3 in DNA: TGTGCCAGCAGCTTTCCGTTTAGGGGGGAGGGTGGCACAGATACGCAGTATTTT.

The gene calls are TRBV9 and TRBJ1-2, with a possible D match to TRBD1 (5 bases). Trimming took 3 bases from V and 2 from J, leaving 8 bases between them. The CDR3 contains 13 residues. Germline CDR1 and CDR2: SGDLS and YYNGEE. CDR3 coding DNA: TGTGCCAGCAGCGAGGGGAAGAACTATGGCTACACCTTC. Amino acid sequence: CASSEGKNYGYTF. The complete variable domain, with remaining parts taken from reference TRBV9 and TRBJ1-2, reads DSGVTQTPKHLITATGQRVTLRCSPRSGDLSVYWYQQSLDQGLQFLIQYYNGEERAKGNILERFSAQQFPDLHSELNLSSLELGDSALYFCASSEGKNYGYTFGSGTRLTVV.

The J gene is TRBJ1-2, the V gene TRBV19, with 7 bases lining up with TRBD1. The V segment lost 6 bases and the J segment 7 bases; nucleotides outside the gene matches: 5. Per the germline V gene, CDR1 is LNHDA and CDR2 is SQIVND (reference sequence). The CDR3 loop spans 12 amino acids. In DNA form, the CDR3 reads TGTGCCAGTAGCAACAGGGGAAGTGGCTACACCTTC. This gives the protein CASSNRGSGYTF.

The CDR3 DNA reads TGTGCCAGTAGTATCGGTCGCCAGGAGGATGGCTACACCTTC. It codes for CASSIGRQEDGYTF. The rearrangement joins TRBV19 to TRBJ1-2; D uncertain. V was clipped by 3 bases and J by 6 bases, with 14 bases between them. Looked up from germline, CDR1 is LNHDA and CDR2 is SQIVND (reference sequence). The CDR3 extends over 14 amino acids.

The CDR3: CASSFSNEQFF. The CDR3 nucleotides are TGTGCCAGCAGCTTTTCGAATGAGCAGTTCTTC. J is TRBJ2-1 and V is TRBV7-9, with D uncertain. Germline V CDR1 and CDR2: SEHNR, FQNEAQ (reference sequence). The CDR3 consists of 11 residues. Deletions cut 3 bases from V and 7 bases from J, with 4 bases between. Variable domain in full (rest from reference TRBV7-9 and TRBJ2-1): DTGVSQNPRHKITKRGQNVTFRCDPISEHNRLYWYRQTLGQGPEFLTYFQNEAQLEKSRLLSDRFSAERPKGSFSTLEIQRTEQGDSAMYLCASSFSNEQFFGPGTRLTVL.

This chain links TRBV5-1 with TRBJ1-1; D is undetermined. The germline V gene has CDR1 SGHRS and CDR2 YFSETQ. V was cut by 3 bases and J by 5 bases, with 14 bases left in between. CDR3 size: 14 residues. In nucleotides, the CDR3 is TGCGCCAGCAGCTACGATCCCTTGGGAACTGAAGCTTTCTTT. It yields the protein CASSYDPLGTEAFF.

The chain's CDR3 is CASASGGAYEQYF. CDR3 DNA sequence: TGTGCCAGCGCCAGCGGGGGGGCCTACGAGCAGTACTTC. V and J are TRBV27 and TRBJ2-7, with 10 bases aligning to TRBD2. This CDR3 has 13 amino acids. With 8 bases clipped from V and 2 bases from J, the junction kept 3 bases outside the gene matches. In germline, CDR1 is MNHEY, CDR2 SMNVEV (reference sequence).

The chain uses TRBV6-5 and TRBJ1-2, with a tentative D call TRBD1 (5 bases). This CDR3 is built from 15 residues. The germline V gene has CDR1 MNHEY and CDR2 SVGAGI. V was trimmed by 2 bases and J by 2 bases, leaving 12 bases between them. The CDR3 coding sequence is TGTGCCAGCAGTTACAGGGGAGAATGGAACTATGGCTACACCTTC. Its protein is CASSYRGEWNYGYTF.

The chain is built from TRBV27 and TRBJ2-1; D is unresolved. CDR1 and CDR2 (germline): MNHEY, SMNVEV (reference sequence). The V gene lost 6 bases and the J gene lost 1 base, with 7 bases spanning the gap. The CDR3 has 13 amino acids. CDR3 coding DNA: TGTGCCAGCAGCATTAATTCCTACAATGAGCAGTTCTTC. Amino acid sequence: CASSINSYNEQFF.

The rearrangement links TRBV19 to TRBJ1-2, with D possibly being TRBD1 (5 bases). From germline, CDR1 is LNHDA and CDR2 SQIVND (reference sequence). This CDR3 spans 16 amino acids. V lost 3 bases, J lost 1 base, and 15 bases lay in between. CDR3 region: CASSIDLLDSNYGYTF. CDR3 in DNA: TGTGCCAGTAGTATCGACCTACTCGACAGTAACTATGGCTACACCTTC.

The chain is built from TRBV28 and TRBJ1-4; the D is unclear. Germline values: CDR1 MDHEN, CDR2 SYDVKM. The ends were cut back, 2 bases at V and 7 bases at J, with 11 bases in the middle. This CDR3 region has 14 residues. The CDR3, as DNA: TGTGCCAGCAGTTTAGCTCGGATGGGTGAAAAACTGTTTTTT. As protein: CASSLARMGEKLFF.

The rearrangement joins TRBV27 to TRBJ2-2; no reliable D call. V was pared by 3 bases and J by 1 base, with 6 bases between. From germline, CDR1 is MNHEY and CDR2 SMNVEV (reference sequence). There are 14 residues in the CDR3. CDR3 DNA: TGTGCCAGCAGTTTTCTCGAGAACACCGGGGAGCTGTTTTTT. The encoded protein is CASSFLENTGELFF.

This clone has more than one count but fewer than ten. The rearrangement joins TRBV2 to TRBJ1-5, with 8 bases aligning to TRBD1. Germline trimming cut 1 base from V and 3 bases from J; bases unmatched to any gene: 11. Germline V gene data show CDR1 as SNHLY and CDR2 as FYNNEI. CDR3 length: 18 residues. CDR3 sequence reads: CASSEVGPRQGANQPQHF. DNA of the CDR3: TGTGCCAGCAGTGAAGTGGGACCGCGGCAGGGGGCCAATCAGCCCCAGCATTTT.

This chain connects TRBV27 to TRBJ2-7; D unclear. Germline CDR1 MNHEY, CDR2 SMNVEV (reference sequence). V was clipped by 0 bases and J by 0 bases, with 9 bases between them. CDR3 length equals 15 residues. The DNA of the CDR3 is TGTGCCAGCAGTTTATCGGTCCAGACCTCCTACGAGCAGTACTTC. As protein: CASSLSVQTSYEQYF.

The rearrangement links TRBV5-6 to TRBJ2-3; TRBD2 aligns across 9 bases. The CDR3 totals 17 residues. The J segment lost 5 bases and the V segment lost 0 bases, leaving 10 bases of the junction unmatched. Germline-derived CDR1 and CDR2 are SGHDT and YYEEEE. CDR3 DNA sequence: TGTGCCAGCAGCTTGGTCCCCGGGACTAGCTTGATAGATACGCAGTATTTT. It codes for CASSLVPGTSLIDTQYF.

This clone was observed once. The V call is TRBV19, the J call TRBJ1-2; a weak D match, TRBD1 (6 bases). Germline V CDR1 and CDR2: LNHDA, SQIVND (reference sequence). Trimming removed 11 bases from V and 8 bases from J, with 21 bases in between. The CDR3 length is 13 residues. In DNA form, the CDR3 reads TGTGCCTCGTCTTGGAGGGGGAAGAGCGGCTACACCTTC. It is translated as CASSWRGKSGYTF.

This chain joins TRBV28 and TRBJ2-7, with 12 bases aligning to TRBD2. CDR3 length: 16 residues. Looked up from germline, CDR1 is MDHEN and CDR2 is SYDVKM. V lost 5 bases to trimming and J lost 5 bases; unmatched junction nucleotides: 10. This CDR3 reads CASSPRTSGVRDEQYF. The CDR3 DNA reads TGTGCCAGCAGTCCAAGGACTAGCGGGGTTAGGGACGAGCAGTACTTC.

The chain recombines TRBV18 with TRBJ2-3; D is tentatively TRBD1 or TRBD2 (5 bases each). This CDR3 has 14 residues. V was trimmed by 3 bases and J by 1 base, leaving 8 bases between them. Germline CDR1 reads KGHSH; CDR2 reads LQKENI. DNA for the CDR3: TGTGCCAGCTCACCTAGGGACGGCACAGATACGCAGTATTTT. This translates into CASSPRDGTDTQYF. The full variable domain, with the rest looked up from reference TRBV18 and TRBJ2-3, is NAGVMQNPRHLVRRRGQEARLRCSPMKGHSHVYWYRQLPEEGLKFMVYLQKENIIDESGMPKERFSAEFPKEGPSILRIQQVVRGDSAAYFCASSPRDGTDTQYFGPGTRLTVL.

In nucleotides, the CDR3 is TGTGCCAGCAGCCCAGCCGAGACCAACAATGAGCAGTTCTTC. Translated: CASSPAETNNEQFF. The V and J genes are TRBV11-2 and TRBJ2-1, with D hard to call. Germline loops: CDR1 SGHAT, CDR2 FQNNGV. This CDR3 has 14 residues. With 5 bases removed from V and 5 bases from J, the gap between germline ends came to 13 bases.

The genes are TRBV15 and TRBJ1-3, with D uncertain. CDR1 is LNHNV, CDR2 YYDKDF, per germline (reference sequence). The CDR3 length is 14 residues. V was cut by 4 bases and J by 0 bases, with 7 bases left in between. CDR3 coding DNA: TGTGCCACCAGCATGGGGAGCTCTGGAAACACCATATATTTT. Protein: CATSMGSSGNTIYF.

This sequence joins TRBV13 and TRBJ2-5; 10 bases are a match to TRBD1. J lost 4 bases, V lost 7 bases, and 6 bases had no gene match. CDR1 and CDR2 from the germline V gene are PRHDT and FYEKMQ (reference sequence). The CDR3 has 14 residues. The CDR3 bases are TGTGCCAGCAACTACGGACAGGGGGGAGAGACCCAGTACTTC. Translation gives CASNYGQGGETQYF.

A few counts support this clone. This rearrangement joins TRBV2 to TRBJ2-7, with a tentative D call TRBD2 (6 bases). The CDR3 runs to 12 residues. The V end was cut by 8 bases, the J end by 6 bases, with 14 bases between. Germline CDR1 reads SNHLY; CDR2 reads FYNNEI. The CDR3 sequence is CASWRGGFEQYF. DNA of the CDR3: TGTGCCAGCTGGCGAGGAGGGTTCGAGCAGTACTTC. Full variable domain (rest looked up from reference TRBV2 and TRBJ2-7): EPEVTQTPSHQVTQMGQEVILRCVPISNHLYFYWYRQILGQKVEFLVSFYNNEISEKSEIFDDQFSVERPDGSNFTLKIRSTKLEDSAMYFCASWRGGFEQYFGPGTRLTVT.

This clone appeared once. The chain joins TRBV28 to TRBJ1-2; D is perhaps TRBD1 (6 bases). Trimming left V 3 bases short and J 8 bases short, with 13 bases between. This CDR3 is built from 13 residues. The germline gives CDR1 MDHEN, CDR2 SYDVKM. The CDR3 loop is CASSLGRGSGYTF. The CDR3, as DNA: TGTGCCAGCAGTTTGGGCAGGGGATCAGGCTACACCTTC.